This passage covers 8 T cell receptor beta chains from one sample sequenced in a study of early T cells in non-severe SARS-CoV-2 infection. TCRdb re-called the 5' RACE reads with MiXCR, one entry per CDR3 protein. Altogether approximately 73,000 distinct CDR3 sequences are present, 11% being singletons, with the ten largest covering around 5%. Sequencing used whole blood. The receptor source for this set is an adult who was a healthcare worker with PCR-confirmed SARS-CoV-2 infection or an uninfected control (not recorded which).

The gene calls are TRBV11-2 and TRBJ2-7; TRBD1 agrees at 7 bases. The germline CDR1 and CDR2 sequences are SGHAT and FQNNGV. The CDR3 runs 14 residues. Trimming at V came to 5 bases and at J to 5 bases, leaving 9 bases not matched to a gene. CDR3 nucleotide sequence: TGTGCCAGCAGCACCTCGACAGGGTTCGACGAGCAGTACTTC. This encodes CASSTSTGFDEQYF.

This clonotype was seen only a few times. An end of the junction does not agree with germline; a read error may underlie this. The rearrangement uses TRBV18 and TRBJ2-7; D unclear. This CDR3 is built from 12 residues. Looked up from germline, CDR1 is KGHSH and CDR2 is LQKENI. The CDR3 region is CASPPTPYEQYF. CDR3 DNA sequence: TGTGCCAGCCCACCAACGCCCTACGAGCAGTACTTC.

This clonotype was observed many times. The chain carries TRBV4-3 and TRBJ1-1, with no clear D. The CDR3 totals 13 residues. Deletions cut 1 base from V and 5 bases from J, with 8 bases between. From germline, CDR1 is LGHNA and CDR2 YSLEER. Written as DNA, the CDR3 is TGCGCCAGCAGCCAAGGAAGCCCTACTGAAGCTTTCTTT. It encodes CASSQGSPTEAFF.

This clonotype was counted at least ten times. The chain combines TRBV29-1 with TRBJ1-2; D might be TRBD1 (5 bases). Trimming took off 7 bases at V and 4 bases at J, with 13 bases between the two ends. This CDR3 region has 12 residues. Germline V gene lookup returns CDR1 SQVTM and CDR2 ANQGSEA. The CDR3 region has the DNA TGCAGCGCCGGGACTCTTGGCTATGGCTACACCTTC. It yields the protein CSAGTLGYGYTF.

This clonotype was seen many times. Here the CDR3 reads CASVQGSMYGYTF. The CDR3 DNA reads TGTGCCAGCGTACAAGGGTCGATGTATGGCTACACCTTC. J is TRBJ1-2 and V is TRBV6-1; D gene unclear. CDR3 size: 13 residues. The germline gives CDR1 MNHNS, CDR2 SASEGT. Trimming left V 8 bases short and J 5 bases short, with 15 bases between.

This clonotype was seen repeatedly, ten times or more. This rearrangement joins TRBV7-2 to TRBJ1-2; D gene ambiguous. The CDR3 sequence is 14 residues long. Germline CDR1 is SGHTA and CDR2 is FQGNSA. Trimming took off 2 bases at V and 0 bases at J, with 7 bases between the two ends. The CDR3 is CASSLTAANYGYTF. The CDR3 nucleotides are TGTGCCAGCAGCTTAACCGCGGCTAACTATGGCTACACCTTC.

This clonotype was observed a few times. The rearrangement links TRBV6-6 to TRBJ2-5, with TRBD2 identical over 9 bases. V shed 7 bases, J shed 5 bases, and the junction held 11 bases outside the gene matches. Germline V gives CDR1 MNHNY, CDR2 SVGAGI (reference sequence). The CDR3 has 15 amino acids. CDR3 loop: CASTTAAGGRETQYF. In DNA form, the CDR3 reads TGTGCCAGCACCACCGCAGCGGGGGGCAGGGAGACCCAGTACTTC.

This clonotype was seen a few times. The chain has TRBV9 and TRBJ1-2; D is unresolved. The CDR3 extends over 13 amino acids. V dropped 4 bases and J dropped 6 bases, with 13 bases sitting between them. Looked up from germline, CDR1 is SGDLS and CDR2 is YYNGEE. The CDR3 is CASSSLRRDGYTF. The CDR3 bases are TGTGCCAGCAGCTCCCTTAGGAGGGATGGCTACACCTTC.